This is a list of T cell receptor beta chains from one sample in a study of breast tumors, draining lymph nodes, adjacent tissues. Each CDR3 protein is one row after TCRdb ran MiXCR on the multiplex PCR reads. The sample yields some 250,000 distinct CDR3 sequences, around 35% seen once. The sequencing sample was made of axillary lymph node tissue. Receptor source: a female donor with breast cancer. Some clones in this sample may be carry-over from other donors' samples. CDR3s include the opening cysteine and the closing phenylalanine or tryptophan. Fields, in order: D gene, J gene, clone size, V gene, CDR3 protein, CDR3 DNA. A D gene is named only where the DNA matches it firmly. Some rows mark clone size as missing; the rest say once, few, many or name a class of expanded clone.

. TRBJ2-5 once TRBV2 CASSESPSTDGEETQSF TGTGCCAGCAGTGAATCCCCTAGCACAGACGGGGAGGAGACCCAGTCCTTC
. TRBJ2-1 many TRBV5-5 CASSLVQGPYNEQFF TGTGCCAGCAGCTTGGTACAGGGACCCTACAATGAGCAGTTCTTC
. TRBJ2-2 many TRBV7-3 CASSLRAASLMAGELFF TGTGCCAGCAGCTTACGGGCGGCGAGTTTAATGGCCGGGGAGCTGTTTTTT
TRBD2 TRBJ2-7 . TRBV7-8 CASSLGGGKQYF TGTGCCAGCAGCTTAGGCGGGGGGAAGCAGTACTTC
. TRBJ2-3 many TRBV5-1 CASSLTDGTDTQYF TGCGCCAGCAGCTTGACAGATGGCACAGATACGCAGTATTTT
. TRBJ2-2 many TRBV7-2 CASSRQGPTLGGELFF TGTGCCAGCAGCCGGCAGGGACCGACTTTGGGGGGGGAGCTGTTTTTT
. TRBJ1-1 . TRBV5-1 CASSFTNTEAFF TGCGCCAGCAGCTTCACGAACACTGAAGCTTTCTTT
TRBD2 TRBJ2-7 many TRBV20-1 CSASPRTSGGYEQYF TGCAGTGCTAGTCCTCGGACTAGCGGGGGCTACGAGCAGTACTTC
. TRBJ1-2 . TRBV11-3 CAGSLGGNYGYTF TGTGCCGGCAGCTTAGGTGGAAACTATGGCTACACCTTC
TRBD1 TRBJ1-6 once TRBV4-1 CAVGSYRQGAKSPLHF TGCGCCGTCGGCTCTTACCGACAGGGGGCTAAATCACCCCTCCACTTT
TRBD1 TRBJ2-3 . TRBV3-1 CASSPFDGTGVHNTQYF TGTGCCAGCAGTCCTTTCGACGGGACAGGGGTCCACAATACGCAGTATTTT
TRBD1 TRBJ2-1 many TRBV5-1 CASSLEGQLYNEQFF TGCGCCAGCAGCTTGGAGGGACAGCTTTACAATGAGCAGTTCTTC
. TRBJ1-5 few TRBV6-5 CATRRHLDQPQHF TGTGCGACGCGGAGACACCTCGATCAGCCCCAGCATTTT
TRBD2 TRBJ2-3 many TRBV12-3/TRBV12-4 CASRSTSGRTDTQYF TGTGCCAGCAGGTCGACTAGCGGGAGGACAGATACGCAGTATTTT
TRBD1 TRBJ1-2 . TRBV7-9 CASSSGQGAHGYTF TGTGCCAGCAGCTCCGGACAGGGGGCGCATGGCTACACCTTC
TRBD1 TRBJ2-1 many TRBV6-6 CASSNTGGGSYNEQFF TGTGCCAGCAGTAATACAGGGGGCGGCTCCTACAATGAGCAGTTCTTC
TRBD1 TRBJ2-7 . TRBV15 CATSSMGQDHSYEQYF TGTGCCACCAGTAGTATGGGACAGGACCACTCCTACGAGCAGTACTTC
. TRBJ2-3 once TRBV9 CASSVTGYGDTQYF TGTGCCAGCAGCGTTACAGGGTATGGAGATACGCAGTATTTT
. TRBJ2-3 many TRBV4-2 CASSQEGGYTDTQYF TGTGCCAGCAGCCAAGAAGGGGGATACACAGATACGCAGTATTTT
. TRBJ1-2 many TRBV4-1 CASSQVSGQKKNYGYTF TGCGCCAGCAGCCAAGTTTCCGGACAGAAGAAGAATTATGGCTACACCTTC
TRBD1 TRBJ2-5 many TRBV19 CASSVIGQGQETQYF TGTGCCAGTAGTGTGATCGGACAGGGTCAAGAGACCCAGTACTTC
. TRBJ1-1 . TRBV10-3 CAISESKRTEAFF TGTGCCATCAGTGAGTCGAAAAGGACTGAAGCTTTCTTT
. TRBJ1-6 many TRBV15 CATSSENSPLHF TGTGCCACCAGCAGTGAAAATTCACCCCTCCACTTT
. TRBJ2-1 . TRBV5-1 CASSLQGRNEQFF TGCGCCAGCAGCTTGCAGGGGCGGAATGAGCAGTTCTTC
. TRBJ2-1 . TRBV27 CASSLWGRWNEQFF TGTGCCAGCAGTTTGTGGGGGCGATGGAATGAGCAGTTCTTC
. TRBJ1-1 few TRBV15 CATSRDLVQTPTEAFF TGTGCCACCAGCAGAGATTTGGTACAGACCCCCACTGAAGCTTTCTTT
. TRBJ2-1 . TRBV24-1 CATSDSGGQFF TGTGCCACCAGTGATTCCGGGGGGCAGTTCTTC
. TRBJ2-3 many TRBV6-6 CASSPTGPSTDTQYF TGTGCCAGCAGCCCCACTGGGCCTAGCACAGATACGCAGTATTTT
TRBD2 TRBJ2-3 . TRBV2 CASYRTSGAEADTQYF TGTGCCAGCTACCGGACTAGCGGGGCGGAGGCAGATACGCAGTATTTT
. TRBJ2-7 . TRBV2 CASRDWHSHGAVF TGTGCCAGCAGGGACTGGCACTCCCACGGAGCAGTCTTC
. TRBJ1-3 . TRBV28 CASRKQGTSGNTIYF TGTGCCAGCAGGAAACAGGGTACCTCTGGAAACACCATATATTTT
TRBD2 TRBJ2-1 . TRBV24-1 CATSEASGRALNEQFF TGTGCCACAAGCGAGGCTAGCGGGAGGGCACTCAATGAGCAGTTCTTC
. TRBJ1-6 . TRBV6-5 CASSHGGGNSPLHF TGTGCCAGCAGTCACGGAGGCGGCAATTCACCCCTCCACTTT
. TRBJ2-5 many TRBV20-1 CSARGQGVSRKETQYF TGCAGTGCTAGAGGGCAGGGAGTAAGTCGTAAGGAGACCCAGTACTTC
. TRBJ2-3 . TRBV29-1 CSVEVEATDTQYF TGCAGCGTTGAAGTGGAGGCCACAGATACGCAGTATTTT
. TRBJ2-3 many TRBV2 CATPGPSGDTQYF TGTGCCACACCGGGACCTTCGGGAGATACGCAGTATTTT
. TRBJ2-1 . TRBV6-4 CASSDSTNNEQFF TGTGCCAGCAGTGACTCGACTAACAATGAGCAGTTCTTC
. TRBJ1-4 once TRBV5-1 CASSSDPQGVRGKNCFF .
. TRBJ1-5 . TRBV5-5 CASSLGGPGEQPQHF TGTGCCAGCAGCTTAGGGGGACCCGGGGAGCAGCCCCAGCATTTT
TRBD2 TRBJ2-1 . TRBV20-1 CSARALAGLAEQFF TGCAGTGCTAGAGCCCTAGCGGGGTTGGCAGAGCAGTTCTTC
. TRBJ2-3 many TRBV4-3 CASSQAVGADTQYF TGCGCCAGCAGCCAAGCGGTGGGTGCAGATACGCAGTATTTT
TRBD2 TRBJ2-3 many TRBV20-1 CSATLRLAGGPTDTQYF TGCAGTGCTACACTTCGACTAGCGGGGGGCCCCACAGATACGCAGTATTTT
TRBD1 TRBJ1-4 many TRBV20-1 CSARTGGSNEKLFF TGCAGTGCTCGAACAGGGGGTTCTAATGAAAAACTGTTTTTT
. TRBJ2-1 many TRBV12-3/TRBV12-4 CASSLGIRQFF TGTGCCAGCAGTTTAGGGATACGGCAGTTCTTC
TRBD1 TRBJ1-5 many TRBV13 CASSLGQGAGGQPQHF TGTGCCAGCAGCTTAGGTCAGGGGGCCGGGGGTCAGCCCCAGCATTTT
. TRBJ1-2 many TRBV19 CATYTPNYGYTF TGTGCCACCTATACACCGAACTATGGCTACACCTTC
TRBD1 TRBJ1-2 many TRBV19 CASQRGTGRSNYGYTF TGTGCCAGTCAGCGTGGGACAGGGAGAAGTAACTATGGCTACACCTTC
TRBD2 TRBJ2-1 many TRBV7-6 CASSPGLAGVGEQFF TGTGCCAGCAGCCCAGGACTAGCGGGGGTCGGCGAGCAGTTCTTC
TRBD2 TRBJ2-1 . TRBV25-1 CASSQPGSGDEQFF TGTGCCAGCAGTCAACCCGGTAGCGGGGACGAGCAGTTCTTC
. TRBJ2-1 many TRBV6-6 CASTPWAGSTYNEQFF TGTGCCAGCACTCCGTGGGCAGGGAGCACCTACAATGAGCAGTTCTTC
. TRBJ2-7 many TRBV11-2 CASSLDYSSARRYEQYF TGTGCCAGCAGCTTAGATTACTCTAGCGCCAGGAGGTACGAGCAGTACTTC
TRBD1 TRBJ1-2 many TRBV6-6 CASRSPGQGGDKRGYTF TGTGCCAGCAGAAGCCCGGGACAGGGTGGGGACAAGCGTGGCTACACCTTC
TRBD1 TRBJ1-5 many TRBV19 CASSIVVDRGGQPQHF TGTGCCAGTAGTATAGTGGTGGACAGGGGAGGTCAGCCCCAGCATTTT
TRBD2 TRBJ2-7 many TRBV20-1 CSATSGRTYEQYF TGCAGTGCGACTAGCGGGAGGACCTACGAGCAGTACTTC
. TRBJ2-5 few TRBV7-9 CASSLTTGRGETQYF TGTGCCAGCAGCTTGACGACAGGGAGGGGAGAGACCCAGTACTTC